Sequencing of this T cell receptor beta chain was carried out in a study of shared clonotypes between healthy human individuals. Looking at the study overall: Contributing individuals were two females and a few males aged 18 to 49. Study-wide results and limits: The authors sampled blood alone, and tissue repertoires likely differ.

Original data processing: ImmunoSEQ output held junction-only sequences without quality scores, so filtering differed. The protocol was immunoSEQ multiplex PCR, while the TCRdb copy is restricted to in-frame clones and leaves out a portion. That table is the source of V, J and clone size, and D and trimming were worked out from the DNA. The sample shows around 83,000 clones, 60% to 65% of them seen only once. Germline V gives CDR1 SEHNR, CDR2 FQNEAQ (reference sequence). The CDR3 contains 16 residues. Trimming cost V 5 bases and J 7 bases, with 24 bases left between them. This clone was picked up a small number of times. Its specificity is not known. Other DNA sequences within the sample encode an identical CDR3.

What was sequenced was memory CD8+ T cells sorted from blood. The subset is: CD45RO+ cells pooled with CCR7-negative TemRA cells. This sequence was found in a young man in good health. The rearrangement uses TRBV7-9 and TRBJ2-7, with D perhaps TRBD1 (6 bases). In DNA, the CDR3 is TGTGCCAGCAGCCCGATCGGACAGTCTCCCTTGGTTGAGCAGTACTTC. Its protein is CASSPIGQSPLVEQYF.